This T cell receptor (beta chain) was observed in a study of Ad26.COV2.S vaccination and SARS-CoV-2 variants. Treatment reported: some 20 received Ad26.COV2.S at low or high dose, single or two shots; about 5 received placebo; per-sample allocation not given. The samples date from day 63 after the first vaccine or placebo injection. This CDR3 region has 13 residues. Germline assignment: CDR1 SGHDT and CDR2 YYEEEE. V was pared by 4 bases and J by 0 bases, with 8 bases between. The table came from immunoSEQ multiplex PCR; TCRdb's copy has only in-frame clones and leaves some out. The sample has 350,000 to 450,000 clones, approximately 81% seen once.

This receptor was identified in a person aged 18-60 years who received the Ad26.COV2.S COVID-19 vaccine or a placebo. The sample consisted of peripheral blood, taken in a trial of Ad26.COV2.S vaccine versus placebo. V is TRBV5-6 and J is TRBJ2-7; D tentatively fits TRBD1 or TRBD2 (5 bases each). The CDR3 loop reads CASSMGDSYEQYF. The CDR3 DNA sequence: TGTGCCAGCAGCATGGGGGACTCCTACGAGCAGTACTTC.